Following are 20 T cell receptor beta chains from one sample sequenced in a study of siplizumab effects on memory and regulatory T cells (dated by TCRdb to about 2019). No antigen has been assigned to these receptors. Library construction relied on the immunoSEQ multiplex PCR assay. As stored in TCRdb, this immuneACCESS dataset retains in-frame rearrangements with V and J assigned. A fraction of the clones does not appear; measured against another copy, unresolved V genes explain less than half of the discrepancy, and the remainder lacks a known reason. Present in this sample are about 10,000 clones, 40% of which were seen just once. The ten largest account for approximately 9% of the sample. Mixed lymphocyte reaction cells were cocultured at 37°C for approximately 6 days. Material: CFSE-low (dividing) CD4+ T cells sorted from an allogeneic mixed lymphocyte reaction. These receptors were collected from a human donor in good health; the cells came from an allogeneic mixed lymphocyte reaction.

The CDR3 here is CASSRTSGSQETQYF. The CDR3 nucleotides read TGTGCCAGCAGCCGTACTAGCGGGAGCCAAGAGACCCAGTACTTC. The chain couples TRBV7-2 to TRBJ2-5, with 11 bases lining up with TRBD2. The V segment lost 5 bases and the J segment 1 base; nucleotides outside the gene matches: 3. The germline CDR1 and CDR2 sequences are SGHTA and FQGNSA. The CDR3 has 15 residues.

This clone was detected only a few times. CDR3 sequence: CASRTPGVETQYF. The CDR3 DNA is TGTGCCAGCAGAACCCCAGGGGTGGAGACCCAGTACTTC. The rearrangement links TRBV25-1 to TRBJ2-5, with D tentatively TRBD1 (6 bases). V lost 6 bases and J 5 bases, leaving 13 bases between the germline ends. This CDR3 has 13 residues. Germline V gene sequence: CDR1 MGHDK, CDR2 SYGVNS.

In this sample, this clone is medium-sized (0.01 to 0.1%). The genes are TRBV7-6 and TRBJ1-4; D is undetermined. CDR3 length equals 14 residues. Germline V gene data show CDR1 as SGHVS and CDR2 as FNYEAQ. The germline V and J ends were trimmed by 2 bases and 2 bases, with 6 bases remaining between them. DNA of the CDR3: TGTGCCAGCAGCTTATACACGACTAATGAAAAACTGTTTTTT. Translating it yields CASSLYTTNEKLFF.

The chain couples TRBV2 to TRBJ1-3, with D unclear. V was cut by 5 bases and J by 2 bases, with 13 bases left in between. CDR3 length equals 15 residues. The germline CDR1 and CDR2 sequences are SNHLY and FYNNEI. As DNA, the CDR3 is TGTGCCAGCAGTCAGAGAGTAGGAGCTGGAAACACCATATATTTT. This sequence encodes CASSQRVGAGNTIYF.

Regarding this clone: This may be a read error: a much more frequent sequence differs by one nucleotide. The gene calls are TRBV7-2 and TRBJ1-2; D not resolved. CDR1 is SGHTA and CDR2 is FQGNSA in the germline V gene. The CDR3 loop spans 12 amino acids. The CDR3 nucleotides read TGTGCCGGCAGCCCTGGGGTATACGGCTACACCTTC. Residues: CAGSPGVYGYTF.

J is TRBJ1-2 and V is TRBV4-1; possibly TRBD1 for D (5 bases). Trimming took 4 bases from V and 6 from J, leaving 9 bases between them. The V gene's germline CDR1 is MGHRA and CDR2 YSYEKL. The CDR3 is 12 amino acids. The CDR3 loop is CASSRMGDGYTF. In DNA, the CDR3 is TGCGCCAGCAGCCGTATGGGGGATGGCTACACCTTC.

CDR3 DNA: TGCGCCAGCAGCTCACACAGGTCGTGGGCCGGGGAGCTGTTTTTT. Translating it yields CASSSHRSWAGELFF. This chain connects TRBV5-1 to TRBJ2-2, with D tentatively TRBD1 (5 bases). The CDR3 extends over 15 amino acids. V was trimmed by 3 bases and J by 6 bases, leaving 15 bases between them. Germline CDR1 SGHRS, CDR2 YFSETQ.

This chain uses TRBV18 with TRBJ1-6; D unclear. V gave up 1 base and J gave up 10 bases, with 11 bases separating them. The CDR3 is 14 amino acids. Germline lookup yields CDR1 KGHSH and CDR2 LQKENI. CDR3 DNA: TGTGCCAGCTCACCACAGGGAGGTCGATCACCCCTCCACTTT. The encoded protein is CASSPQGGRSPLHF.

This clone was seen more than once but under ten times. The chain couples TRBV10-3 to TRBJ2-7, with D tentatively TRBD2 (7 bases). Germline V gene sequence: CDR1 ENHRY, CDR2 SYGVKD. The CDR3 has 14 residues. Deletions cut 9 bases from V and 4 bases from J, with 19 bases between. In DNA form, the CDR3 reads TGTGCCATACGGTCGGGGGGCTTTTTATACGAGCAGTACTTC. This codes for CAIRSGGFLYEQYF.

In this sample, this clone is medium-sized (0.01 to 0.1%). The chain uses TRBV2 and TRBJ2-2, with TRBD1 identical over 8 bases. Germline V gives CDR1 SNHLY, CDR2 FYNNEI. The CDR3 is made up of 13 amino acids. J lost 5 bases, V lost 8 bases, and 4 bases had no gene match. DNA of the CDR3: TGTGCCAGCGGGGACAGGCAAACCGGGGAGCTGTTTTTT. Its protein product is CASGDRQTGELFF.

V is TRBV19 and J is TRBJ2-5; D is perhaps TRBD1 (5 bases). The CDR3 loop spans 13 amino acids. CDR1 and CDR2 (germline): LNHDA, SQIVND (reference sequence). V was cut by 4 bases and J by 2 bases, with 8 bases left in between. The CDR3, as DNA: TGTGCCAGTAGTAAAGGGGTTCAAGAGACCCAGTACTTC. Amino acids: CASSKGVQETQYF.

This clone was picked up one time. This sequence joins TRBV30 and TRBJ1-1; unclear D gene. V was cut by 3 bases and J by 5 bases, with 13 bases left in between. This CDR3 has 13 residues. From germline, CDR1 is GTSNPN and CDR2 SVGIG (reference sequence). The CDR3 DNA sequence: TGTGCCTGGAGACAATTCGGGAGGACTGAAGCTTTCTTT. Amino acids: CAWRQFGRTEAFF.

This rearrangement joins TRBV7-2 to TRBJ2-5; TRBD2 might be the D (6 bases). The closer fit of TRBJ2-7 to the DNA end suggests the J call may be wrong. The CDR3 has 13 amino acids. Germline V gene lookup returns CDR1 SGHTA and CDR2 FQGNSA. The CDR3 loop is CASSLVRGGEQYF. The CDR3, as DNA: TGTGCCAGCAGCTTAGTTCGGGGAGGCGAGCAGTACTTC.

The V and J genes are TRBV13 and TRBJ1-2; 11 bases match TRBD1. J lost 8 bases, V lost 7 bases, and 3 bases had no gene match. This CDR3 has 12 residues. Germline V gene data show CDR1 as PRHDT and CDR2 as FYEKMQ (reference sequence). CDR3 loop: CASIGQGAGYTF. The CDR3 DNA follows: TGTGCCAGCATTGGACAGGGGGCAGGCTACACCTTC.

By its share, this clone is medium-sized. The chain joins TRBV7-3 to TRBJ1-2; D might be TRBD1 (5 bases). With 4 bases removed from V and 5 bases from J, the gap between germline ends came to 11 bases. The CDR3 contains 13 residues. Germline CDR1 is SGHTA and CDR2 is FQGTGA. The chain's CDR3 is CASSSPGGYGYTF. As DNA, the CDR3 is TGTGCCAGCAGCTCCCCGGGGGGTTATGGCTACACCTTC.

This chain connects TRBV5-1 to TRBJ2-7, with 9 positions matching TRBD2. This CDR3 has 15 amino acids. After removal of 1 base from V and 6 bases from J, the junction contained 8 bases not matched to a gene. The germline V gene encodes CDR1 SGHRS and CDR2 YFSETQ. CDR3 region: CASSLLAGGPAEQYF. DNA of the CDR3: TGCGCCAGCAGCTTGCTGGCGGGAGGGCCGGCCGAGCAGTACTTC.

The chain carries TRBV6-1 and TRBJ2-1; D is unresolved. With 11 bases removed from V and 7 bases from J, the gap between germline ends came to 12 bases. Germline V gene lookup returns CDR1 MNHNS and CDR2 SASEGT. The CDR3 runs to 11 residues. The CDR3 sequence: CAGGLGNEQFF. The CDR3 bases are TGTGCCGGCGGTTTGGGTAATGAGCAGTTCTTC.

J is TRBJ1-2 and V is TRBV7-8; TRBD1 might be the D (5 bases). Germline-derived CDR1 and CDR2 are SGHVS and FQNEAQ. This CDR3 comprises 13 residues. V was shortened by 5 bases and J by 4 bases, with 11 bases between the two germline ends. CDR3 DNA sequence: TGTGCCAGCAGCCCAGGGTTCGGCTATGGCTACACCTTC. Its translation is CASSPGFGYGYTF.

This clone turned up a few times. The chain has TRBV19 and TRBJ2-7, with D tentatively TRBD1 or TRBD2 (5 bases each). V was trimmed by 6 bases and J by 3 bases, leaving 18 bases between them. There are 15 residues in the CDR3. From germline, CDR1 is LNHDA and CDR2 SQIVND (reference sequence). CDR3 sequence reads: CASSRTGTAVYEQYF. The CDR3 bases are TGTGCCAGTAGCCGAACCGGGACGGCCGTCTACGAGCAGTACTTC.

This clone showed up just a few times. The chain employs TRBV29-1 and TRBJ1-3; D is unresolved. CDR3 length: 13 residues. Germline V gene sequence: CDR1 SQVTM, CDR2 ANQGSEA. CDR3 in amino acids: CSAAHLSGNTIYF. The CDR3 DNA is TGCAGTGCAGCGCATCTCTCTGGAAACACCATATATTTT.